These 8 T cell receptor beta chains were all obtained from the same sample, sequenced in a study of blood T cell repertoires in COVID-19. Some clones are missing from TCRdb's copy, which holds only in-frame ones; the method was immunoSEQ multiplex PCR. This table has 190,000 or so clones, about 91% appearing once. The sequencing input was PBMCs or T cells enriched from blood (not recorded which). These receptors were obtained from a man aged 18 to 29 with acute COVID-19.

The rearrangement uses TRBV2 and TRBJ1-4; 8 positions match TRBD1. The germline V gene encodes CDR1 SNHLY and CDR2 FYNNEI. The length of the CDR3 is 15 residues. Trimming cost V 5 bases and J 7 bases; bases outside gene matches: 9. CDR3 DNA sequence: TGTGCCAGCAGTCAAATGACAGGGGCAAGTGAAAAACTGTTTTTT. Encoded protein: CASSQMTGASEKLFF.

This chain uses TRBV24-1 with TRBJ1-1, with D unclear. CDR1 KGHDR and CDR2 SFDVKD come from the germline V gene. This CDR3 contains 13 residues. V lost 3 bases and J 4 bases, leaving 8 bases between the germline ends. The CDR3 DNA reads TGTGCCACCAGTGATAGTCGCGTCACTGAAGCTTTCTTT. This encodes CATSDSRVTEAFF.

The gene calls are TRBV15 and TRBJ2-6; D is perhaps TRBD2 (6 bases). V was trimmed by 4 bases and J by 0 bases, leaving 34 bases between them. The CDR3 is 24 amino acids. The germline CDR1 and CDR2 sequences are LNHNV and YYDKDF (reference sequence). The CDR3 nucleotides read TGTGCCACCAGCACTCCGGAGGGACGGCCTTTTGTCCGTAGGCCCTACTCTGGGGCCAACGTCCTGACTTTC. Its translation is CATSTPEGRPFVRRPYSGANVLTF.

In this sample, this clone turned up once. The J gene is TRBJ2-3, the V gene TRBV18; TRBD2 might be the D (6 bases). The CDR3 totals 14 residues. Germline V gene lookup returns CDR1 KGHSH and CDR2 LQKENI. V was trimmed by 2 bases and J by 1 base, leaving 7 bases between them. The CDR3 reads CASSPTGGTDTQYF. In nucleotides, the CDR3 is TGTGCCAGCTCACCAACGGGGGGCACAGATACGCAGTATTTT. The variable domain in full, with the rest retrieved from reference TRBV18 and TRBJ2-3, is NAGVMQNPRHLVRRRGQEARLRCSPMKGHSHVYWYRQLPEEGLKFMVYLQKENIIDESGMPKERFSAEFPKEGPSILRIQQVVRGDSAAYFCASSPTGGTDTQYFGPGTRLTVL.

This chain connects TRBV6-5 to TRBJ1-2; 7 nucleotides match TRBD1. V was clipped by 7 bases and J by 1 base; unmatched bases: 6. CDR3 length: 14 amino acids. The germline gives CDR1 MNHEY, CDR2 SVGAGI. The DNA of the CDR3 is TGTGCCAGCACAGACAGGGCCATTAACTATGGCTACACCTTC. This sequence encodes CASTDRAINYGYTF.

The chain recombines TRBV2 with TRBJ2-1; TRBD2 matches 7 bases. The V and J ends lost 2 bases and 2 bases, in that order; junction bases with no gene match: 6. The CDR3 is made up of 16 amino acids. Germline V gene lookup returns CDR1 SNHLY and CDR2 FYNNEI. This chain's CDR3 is CASSEFLAGAYNEQFF. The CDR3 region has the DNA TGTGCCAGCAGTGAATTCTTGGCGGGAGCCTACAATGAGCAGTTCTTC.

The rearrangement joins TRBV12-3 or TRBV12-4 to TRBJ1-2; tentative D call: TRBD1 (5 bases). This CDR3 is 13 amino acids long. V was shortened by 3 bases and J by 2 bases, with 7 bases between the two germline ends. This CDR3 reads CASSFPGNYGYTF. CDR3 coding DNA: TGTGCCAGCAGTTTTCCAGGGAACTATGGCTACACCTTC.

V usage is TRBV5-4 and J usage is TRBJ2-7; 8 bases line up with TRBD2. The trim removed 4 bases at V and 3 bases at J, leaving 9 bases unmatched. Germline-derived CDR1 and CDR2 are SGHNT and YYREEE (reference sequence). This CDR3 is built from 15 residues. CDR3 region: CASSPTSGSLYEQYF. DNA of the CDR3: TGTGCCAGCAGCCCCACTAGCGGTTCTCTCTACGAGCAGTACTTC.